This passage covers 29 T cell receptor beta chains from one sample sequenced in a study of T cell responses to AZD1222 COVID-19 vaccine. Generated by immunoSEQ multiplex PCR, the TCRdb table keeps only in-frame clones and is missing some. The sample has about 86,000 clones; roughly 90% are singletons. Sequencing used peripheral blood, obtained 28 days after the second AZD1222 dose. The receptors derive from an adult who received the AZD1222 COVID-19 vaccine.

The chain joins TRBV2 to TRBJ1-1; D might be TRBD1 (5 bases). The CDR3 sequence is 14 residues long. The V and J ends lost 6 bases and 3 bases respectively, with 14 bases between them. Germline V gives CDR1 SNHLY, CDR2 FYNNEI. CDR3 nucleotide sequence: TGTGCCAGCAGCGAACTCCTGGGGGACACTGAAGCTTTCTTT. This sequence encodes CASSELLGDTEAFF.

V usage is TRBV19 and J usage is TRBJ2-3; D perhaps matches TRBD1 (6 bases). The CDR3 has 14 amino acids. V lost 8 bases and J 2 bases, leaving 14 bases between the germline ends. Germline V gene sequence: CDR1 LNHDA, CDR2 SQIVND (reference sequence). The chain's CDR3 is CASVPRDNTDTQYF. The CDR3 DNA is TGTGCCAGTGTACCTCGGGACAACACAGATACGCAGTATTTT.

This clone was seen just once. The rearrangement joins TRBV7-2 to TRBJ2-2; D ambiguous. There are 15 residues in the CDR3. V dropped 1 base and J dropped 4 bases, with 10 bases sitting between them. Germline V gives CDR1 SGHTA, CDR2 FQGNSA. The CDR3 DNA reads TGTGCCAGCAGCTTAGGCCTTCTCTTCACCGGGGAGCTGTTTTTT. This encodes CASSLGLLFTGELFF.

The CDR3 bases are TGCGCCAGCAGCCCCGGGGACATGGGACATGAAAAACTGTTTTTT. It codes for CASSPGDMGHEKLFF. The rearrangement uses TRBV5-1 and TRBJ1-4; D perhaps matches TRBD1 (6 bases). From germline, CDR1 is SGHRS and CDR2 YFSETQ. This CDR3 is 15 amino acids long. The V and J ends lost 4 bases and 6 bases respectively, with 16 bases between them.

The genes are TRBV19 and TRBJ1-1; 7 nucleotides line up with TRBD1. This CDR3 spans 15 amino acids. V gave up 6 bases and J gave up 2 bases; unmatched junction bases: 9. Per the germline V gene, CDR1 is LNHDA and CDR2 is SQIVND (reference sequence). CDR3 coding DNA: TGTGCCAGTAGCACTACCGGGACAGAAAACACTGAAGCTTTCTTT. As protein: CASSTTGTENTEAFF. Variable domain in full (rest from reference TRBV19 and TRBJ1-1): DGGITQSPKYLFRKEGQNVTLSCEQNLNHDAMYWYRQDPGQGLRLIYYSQIVNDFQKGDIAEGYSVSREKKESFPLTVTSAQKNPTAFYLCASSTTGTENTEAFFGQGTRLTVV.

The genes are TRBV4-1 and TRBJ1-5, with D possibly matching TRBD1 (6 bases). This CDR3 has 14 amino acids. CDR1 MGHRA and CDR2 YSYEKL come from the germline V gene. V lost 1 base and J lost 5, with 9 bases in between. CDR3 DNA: TGCGCCAGCAGCCAAGGGACAGCGTATCAGCCCCAGCATTTT. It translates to CASSQGTAYQPQHF.

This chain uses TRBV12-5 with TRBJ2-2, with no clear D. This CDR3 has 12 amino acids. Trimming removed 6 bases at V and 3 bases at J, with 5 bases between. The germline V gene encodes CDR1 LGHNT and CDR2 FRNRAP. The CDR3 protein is CASGHDTGELFF. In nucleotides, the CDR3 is TGTGCTAGTGGCCACGACACCGGGGAGCTGTTTTTT.

The CDR3 coding sequence is TGCGCCAGCAGCTTGGGGGCAGGGTCGGGCCAAGAGACCCAGTACTTC. Translating it yields CASSLGAGSGQETQYF. The V gene is TRBV5-1, the J gene TRBJ2-5; possibly TRBD1 for D (5 bases). CDR3 size: 16 residues. Looked up from germline, CDR1 is SGHRS and CDR2 is YFSETQ. V was clipped by 0 bases and J by 1 base, with 13 bases between them.

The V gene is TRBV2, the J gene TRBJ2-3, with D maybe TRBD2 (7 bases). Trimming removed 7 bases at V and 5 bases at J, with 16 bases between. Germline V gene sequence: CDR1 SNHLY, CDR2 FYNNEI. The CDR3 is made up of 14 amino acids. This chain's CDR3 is CASKWGGSGDTQYF. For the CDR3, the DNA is TGTGCCAGCAAGTGGGGGGGCTCCGGAGATACGCAGTATTTT.

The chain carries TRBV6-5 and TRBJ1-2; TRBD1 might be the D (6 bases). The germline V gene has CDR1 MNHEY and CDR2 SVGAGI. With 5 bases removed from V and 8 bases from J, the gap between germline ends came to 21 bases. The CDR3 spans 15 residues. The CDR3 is CASSTTPGVLQGYTF. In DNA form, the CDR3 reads TGTGCCAGCAGTACAACACCAGGGGTTCTTCAGGGCTACACCTTC.

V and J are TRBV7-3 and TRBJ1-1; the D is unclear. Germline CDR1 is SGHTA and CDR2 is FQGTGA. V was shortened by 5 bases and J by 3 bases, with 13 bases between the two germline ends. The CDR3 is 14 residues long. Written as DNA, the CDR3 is TGTGCCAGCAGCCTACTGGGTGGGGACACTGAAGCTTTCTTT. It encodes CASSLLGGDTEAFF.

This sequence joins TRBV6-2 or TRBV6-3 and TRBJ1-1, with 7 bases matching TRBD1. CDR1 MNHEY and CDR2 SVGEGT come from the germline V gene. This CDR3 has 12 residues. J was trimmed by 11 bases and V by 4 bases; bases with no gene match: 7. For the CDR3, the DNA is TGTGCCAGCAGTTGGACAGGCGGCAGGGCTTTCTTT. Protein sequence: CASSWTGGRAFF.

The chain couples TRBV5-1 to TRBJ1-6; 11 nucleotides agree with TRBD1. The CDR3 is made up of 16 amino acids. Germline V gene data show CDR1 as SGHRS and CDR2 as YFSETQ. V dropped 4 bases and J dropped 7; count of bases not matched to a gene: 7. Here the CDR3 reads CASSVGQGVRNSPLHF. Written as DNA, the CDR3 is TGCGCCAGCAGCGTGGGACAGGGGGTGCGCAATTCACCCCTCCACTTT. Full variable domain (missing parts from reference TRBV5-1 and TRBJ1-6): KAGVTQTPRYLIKTRGQQVTLSCSPISGHRSVSWYQQTPGQGLQFLFEYFSETQRNKGNFPGRFSGRQFSNSRSEMNVSTLELGDSALYLCASSVGQGVRNSPLHFGNGTRLTVT.

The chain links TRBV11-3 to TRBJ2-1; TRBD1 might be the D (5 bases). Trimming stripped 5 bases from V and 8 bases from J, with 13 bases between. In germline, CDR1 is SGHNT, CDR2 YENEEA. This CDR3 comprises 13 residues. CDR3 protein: CASSLGPRDEQFF. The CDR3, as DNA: TGTGCCAGCAGCCTCGGGCCCAGGGATGAGCAGTTCTTC.

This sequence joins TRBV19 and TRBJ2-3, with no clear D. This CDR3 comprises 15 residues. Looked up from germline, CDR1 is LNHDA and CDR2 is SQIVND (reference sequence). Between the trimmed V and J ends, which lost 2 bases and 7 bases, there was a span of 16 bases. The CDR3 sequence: CASSISGLLSHTQYF. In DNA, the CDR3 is TGTGCCAGTAGTATATCGGGCCTCCTGTCACATACGCAGTATTTT.

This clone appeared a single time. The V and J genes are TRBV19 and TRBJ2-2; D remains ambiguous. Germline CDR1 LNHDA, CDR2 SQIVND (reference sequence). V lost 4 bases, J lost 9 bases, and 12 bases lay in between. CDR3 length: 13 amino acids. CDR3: CASSKYSDRELFF. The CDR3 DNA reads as TGTGCCAGTAGTAAATACAGCGACCGGGAGCTGTTTTTT.

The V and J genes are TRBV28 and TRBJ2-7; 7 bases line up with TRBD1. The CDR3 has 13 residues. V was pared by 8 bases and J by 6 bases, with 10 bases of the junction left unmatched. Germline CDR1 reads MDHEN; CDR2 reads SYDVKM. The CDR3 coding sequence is TGTGCCAGCGGCGTTAGGACAGGTTCCGAGCAGTACTTC. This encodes CASGVRTGSEQYF. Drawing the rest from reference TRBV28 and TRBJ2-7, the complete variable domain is DVKVTQSSRYLVKRTGEKVFLECVQDMDHENMFWYRQDPGLGLRLIYFSYDVKMKEKGDIPEGYSVSREKKERFSLILESASTNQTSMYLCASGVRTGSEQYFGPGTRLTVT.

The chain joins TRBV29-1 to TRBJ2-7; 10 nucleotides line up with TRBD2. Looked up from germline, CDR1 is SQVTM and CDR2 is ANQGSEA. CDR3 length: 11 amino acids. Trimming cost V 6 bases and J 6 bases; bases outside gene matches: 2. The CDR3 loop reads CSVSGGAEQYF. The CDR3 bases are TGCAGCGTCAGCGGGGGGGCCGAGCAGTACTTC.

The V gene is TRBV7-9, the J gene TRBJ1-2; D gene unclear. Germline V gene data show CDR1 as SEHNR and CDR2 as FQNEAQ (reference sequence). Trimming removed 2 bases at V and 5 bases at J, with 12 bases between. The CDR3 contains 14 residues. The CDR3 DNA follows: TGTGCCAGCAGCTTAAACAGCCTAACGTATGGCTACACCTTC. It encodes CASSLNSLTYGYTF.

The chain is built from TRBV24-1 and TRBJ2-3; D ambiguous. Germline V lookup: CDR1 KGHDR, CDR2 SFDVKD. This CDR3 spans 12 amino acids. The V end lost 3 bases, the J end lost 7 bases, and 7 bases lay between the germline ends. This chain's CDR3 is CATSDPNHTQYF. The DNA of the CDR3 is TGTGCCACCAGTGATCCGAACCATACGCAGTATTTT.

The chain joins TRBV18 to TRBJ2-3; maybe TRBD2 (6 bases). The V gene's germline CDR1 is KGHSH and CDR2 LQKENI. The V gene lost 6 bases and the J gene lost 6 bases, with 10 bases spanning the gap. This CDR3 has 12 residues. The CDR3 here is CASSRSGDTQYF. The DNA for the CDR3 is TGTGCCAGCTCCCGGAGCGGGGATACGCAGTATTTT. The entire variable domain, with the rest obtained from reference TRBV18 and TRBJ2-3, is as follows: NAGVMQNPRHLVRRRGQEARLRCSPMKGHSHVYWYRQLPEEGLKFMVYLQKENIIDESGMPKERFSAEFPKEGPSILRIQQVVRGDSAAYFCASSRSGDTQYFGPGTRLTVL.

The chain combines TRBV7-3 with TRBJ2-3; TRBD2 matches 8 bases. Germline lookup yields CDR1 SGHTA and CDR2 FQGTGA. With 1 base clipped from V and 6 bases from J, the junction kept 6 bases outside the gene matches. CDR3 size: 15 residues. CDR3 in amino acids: CASSLSGTSGDTQYF. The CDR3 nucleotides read TGTGCCAGCAGCTTAAGTGGTACTAGCGGTGATACGCAGTATTTT.

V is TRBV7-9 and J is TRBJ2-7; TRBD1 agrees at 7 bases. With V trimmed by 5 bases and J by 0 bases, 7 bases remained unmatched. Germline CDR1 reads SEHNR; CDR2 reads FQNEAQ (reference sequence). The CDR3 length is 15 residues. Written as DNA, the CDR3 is TGTGCCAGCAGCAAATCCGGACAGGCCTCCTACGAGCAGTACTTC. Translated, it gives CASSKSGQASYEQYF.

Here the CDR3 reads CASSIRTGRDEQYF. DNA for the CDR3: TGTGCCAGTAGTATTCGGACAGGGCGAGACGAGCAGTACTTC. This chain links TRBV19 with TRBJ2-7; 8 bases are shared with TRBD1. J lost 5 bases, V lost 3 bases, and 6 bases had no gene match. This CDR3 contains 14 residues. Germline lookup yields CDR1 LNHDA and CDR2 SQIVND (reference sequence).

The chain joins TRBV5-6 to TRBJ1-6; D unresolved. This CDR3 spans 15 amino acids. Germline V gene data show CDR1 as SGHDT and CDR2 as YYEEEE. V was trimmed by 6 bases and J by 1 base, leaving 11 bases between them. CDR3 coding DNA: TGTGCCAGCATTTTAGGTGCGTCCTATAATTCACCCCTCCACTTT. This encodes CASILGASYNSPLHF.

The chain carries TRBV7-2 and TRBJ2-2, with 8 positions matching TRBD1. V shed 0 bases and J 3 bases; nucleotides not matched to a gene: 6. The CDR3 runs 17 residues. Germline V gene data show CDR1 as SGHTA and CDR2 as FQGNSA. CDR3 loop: CASSLAARQGYTGELFF. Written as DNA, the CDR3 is TGTGCCAGCAGCTTAGCGGCCCGACAGGGGTACACCGGGGAGCTGTTTTTT.

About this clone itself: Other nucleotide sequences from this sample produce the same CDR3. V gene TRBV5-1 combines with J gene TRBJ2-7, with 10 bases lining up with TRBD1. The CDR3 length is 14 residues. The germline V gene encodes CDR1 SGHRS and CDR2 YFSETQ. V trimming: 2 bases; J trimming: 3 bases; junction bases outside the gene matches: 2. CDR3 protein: CASSFRDRGYEQYF. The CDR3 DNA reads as TGCGCCAGCAGCTTCCGGGACAGGGGCTACGAGCAGTACTTC.

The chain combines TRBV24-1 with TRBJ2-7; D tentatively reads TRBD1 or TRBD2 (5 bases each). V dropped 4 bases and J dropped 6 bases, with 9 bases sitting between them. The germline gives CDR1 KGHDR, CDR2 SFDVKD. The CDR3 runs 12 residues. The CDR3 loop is CATSDPGAEQYF. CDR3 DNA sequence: TGTGCCACCAGTGACCCCGGGGCCGAGCAGTACTTC.

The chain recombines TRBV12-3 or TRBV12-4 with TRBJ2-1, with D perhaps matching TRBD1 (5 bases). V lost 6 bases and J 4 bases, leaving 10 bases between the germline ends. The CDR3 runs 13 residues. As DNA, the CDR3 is TGTGCCAGCAGCCCACCAGGGTACAATGAGCAGTTCTTC. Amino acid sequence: CASSPPGYNEQFF.